The rows below give T cell receptor beta chains drawn from one sample of a study of shared clonotypes between healthy human individuals. Produced via immunoSEQ multiplex PCR; TCRdb's table is partial and in-frame only. The sample lists over a million clones; 97% to 99% were seen once. Sequenced input: naive CD4+ T cells sorted from blood. All receptors come from a man between 25 and 39 years old in good health. Both conserved end residues are trimmed from each CDR3. A D gene is named only where the DNA matches it firmly. Not all rows give a size; the values are once, few, many and, for expanded clones, a class.

. TRBJ2-1 TRBV5-4 . ASSLLGAGRKQF
. TRBJ1-2 TRBV5-4 TRBD1 ASSDRVFYGYT
. TRBJ2-7 TRBV18 TRBD1 ASSDRDRVSYEQY
. TRBJ2-2 TRBV14 . ASSQNTNTGELF
. TRBJ2-7 TRBV18 . ASSPWSDKYEQY
. TRBJ2-7 TRBV9 TRBD1 ASSAGQGVYEQY
. TRBJ2-5 TRBV9 . ASSVEASWRETQY
. TRBJ2-3 TRBV2 TRBD2 ASSERASGSSADTQY
. TRBJ2-7 TRBV28 TRBD2 ASSFLLAGSYEQY
. TRBJ2-5 TRBV19 TRBD1 ASATGGWQETQY
. TRBJ2-6 TRBV5-5 . ASSLPSGANVLT
. TRBJ2-5 TRBV5-5 . ASSGPQKTTQY
. TRBJ2-3 TRBV18 TRBD1 ASSLKGQGIGTDTQY
. TRBJ2-1 TRBV28 TRBD1 ASRTTGNYNEQF
. TRBJ2-5 TRBV30 TRBD2 AWMLASGSVETQY
. TRBJ1-5 TRBV4-1 TRBD1 ASSQGQGAHQPQH
once TRBJ2-7 TRBV7-9 . ASSSRQPYEQY
. TRBJ2-1 TRBV5-1 TRBD2 ASSLLGLEINEQF
. TRBJ2-1 TRBV7-2 . ASSLVLLDYNEQF
once TRBJ2-1 TRBV5-6 TRBD2 ASSLDLAGANSYNEQF
. TRBJ1-2 TRBV7-2 . ASSLDGTGYGYT
. TRBJ2-7 TRBV10-3 . AISAVPRSYEQY
. TRBJ2-7 TRBV5-8 . ASSLQGPGEQY
. TRBJ1-1 TRBV5-1 . ASSSLSNTEAF
. TRBJ2-7 TRBV27 TRBD2 ASSPQGLAGAWGDYEQY
once TRBJ1-2 TRBV19 TRBD1 ASRTGQDGWSGYT
. TRBJ2-1 TRBV5-1 . ASSLPGQYNEQF
. TRBJ2-5 TRBV5-4 . ASRRGQETQY
. TRBJ2-1 TRBV19 . ASREIGDNEQF
. TRBJ2-3 TRBV15 . ATSNRITDTQY
. TRBJ2-7 TRBV15 . ATSRNGRFYEQY
. TRBJ2-7 TRBV11-1 . ASSLWGEQY
. TRBJ2-7 TRBV21-1 . ASSARDGAYEQY
. TRBJ1-4 TRBV18 . ASSPGTPNEKLF
. TRBJ1-3 TRBV18 . ASSPRSSNGNTIY
once TRBJ2-7 TRBV19 . ASRSSGRSYEQY
. TRBJ2-7 TRBV11-3 TRBD1 ASSSRGTGVSYEQY
. TRBJ1-2 TRBV27 TRBD1 ASRDRTNYGYT
few TRBJ1-5 TRBV10-1 . ASSENSNQPQH